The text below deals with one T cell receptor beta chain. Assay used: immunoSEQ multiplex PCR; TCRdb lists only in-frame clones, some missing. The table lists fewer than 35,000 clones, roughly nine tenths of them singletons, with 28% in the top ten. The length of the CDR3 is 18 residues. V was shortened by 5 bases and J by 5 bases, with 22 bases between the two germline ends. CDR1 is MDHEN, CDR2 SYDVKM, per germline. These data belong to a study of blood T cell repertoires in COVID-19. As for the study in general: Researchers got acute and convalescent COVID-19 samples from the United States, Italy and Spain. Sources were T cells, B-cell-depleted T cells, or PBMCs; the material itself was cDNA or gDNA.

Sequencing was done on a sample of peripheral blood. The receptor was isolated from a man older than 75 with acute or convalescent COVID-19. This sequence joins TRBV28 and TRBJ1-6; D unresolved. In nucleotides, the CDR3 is TGTGCCAGCAGTACCCCTATCCGCCCTTGGAGTGATAATTCACCCCTCCACTTT. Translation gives CASSTPIRPWSDNSPLHF.